The present T cell receptor (beta chain) was sequenced within a study of cytomegalovirus exposure and HLA in healthy donors. V was cut by 7 bases and J by 10 bases, with 10 bases left in between. The CDR3 has 9 amino acids. In germline, CDR1 is SQVTM, CDR2 ANQGSEA. The PCR ran on 60 Vbeta and 13 Jbeta primers. The protocol was immunoSEQ multiplex PCR, while the TCRdb copy is restricted to in-frame clones and leaves out a portion. The table includes about 160,000 clones, approximately 80% detected once. Material for sequencing was PBMCs. This sequence joins TRBV29-1 and TRBJ1-1; D is unclear. This TCR derives from a woman under 40 in good health and CMV-seronegative. The CDR3 here is CSAGKGAFF. Written as DNA, the CDR3 is TGCAGCGCAGGCAAAGGAGCTTTCTTT.